Listed below are T cell receptor beta chains from one sample, sequenced in a study of CD8+CD57+ T cells in acquired aplastic anemia. In TCRdb, the reads were re-called with MiXCR into one record per CDR3 protein. The sample has 200,000 to 300,000 distinct CDR3 sequences; around 45% are singletons. The sample taken for sequencing was sorted CD4+, CD8+, or CD8+CD57+ T cells (not recorded which) from PBMCs. The receptors come from a human donor with aplastic anemia. The CDR3 runs from the conserved cysteine through the conserved F or W. The D gene is left open where the match is weak. Clone size is stated in some rows and not others, as once, few, many or a class when expanded.

length | J | V | D | size | DNA | CDR3
17 | TRBJ2-7 | TRBV19 | TRBD2 | many | TGTGCCAGCCCATTGGGGGGAGCGGGAGGGGCTACCTACGAGCAGTACTTC | CASPLGGAGGATYEQYF
14 | TRBJ1-5 | TRBV7-8 | - | many | TGTGCCAGCAGCCAGTGGGTTGGCAATCAGCCCCAGCATTTT | CASSQWVGNQPQHF
14 | TRBJ2-5 | TRBV15 | - | - | TGTGCCACCAGCAGTTCGGGACTTCAAGAGACCCAGTACTTC | CATSSSGLQETQYF
14 | TRBJ2-1 | TRBV6-4 | TRBD1 | many | TGTGCCAGCACCCCGGGACAGGGAGTTGGGGAGCAGTTCTTC | CASTPGQGVGEQFF
17 | TRBJ2-5 | TRBV20-1 | TRBD2 | - | TGCAGTGCTAGAGATTCGGGACTAGCGGGGGGTAAGGCGACCCAGTACTTC | CSARDSGLAGGKATQYF
17 | TRBJ1-2 | TRBV5-5 | - | many | TGTGCCAGCAGCTTGGCGGGTGCCAGGACAGCCACCTATGGCTACACCTTC | CASSLAGARTATYGYTF
14 | TRBJ1-5 | TRBV7-2 | - | - | TGTGCCAGCAGCAAACAAGGGAGCAATCAGCCCCAGCATTTT | CASSKQGSNQPQHF
13 | TRBJ2-3 | TRBV7-9 | - | - | TGTGCCAGCAGCGGGAGCTCCTACAATGAGCAGTATTTT | CASSGSSYNEQYF
13 | TRBJ2-1 | TRBV30 | - | few | TGTGCCTGGAGGGGGGGGGCCGGGAATGAGCAGTTCTTC | CAWRGGAGNEQFF
16 | TRBJ2-5 | TRBV9 | TRBD2 | few | TGTGCCAGCAGTGACTCGAACGGGGGGACGGTGGAGACCCAGTACTTC | CASSDSNGGTVETQYF
18 | TRBJ2-2 | TRBV4-2 | TRBD2 | - | TGTGCCAGCAGCCAAATAGGACTAGCGGACCCGAACACCGGGGAGCTGTTTTTT | CASSQIGLADPNTGELFF
15 | TRBJ1-4 | TRBV15 | - | - | TGTGCCACCAGCAGAGGGGGGGAAGCTAATGAAAAACTGTTTTTT | CATSRGGEANEKLFF
13 | TRBJ1-2 | TRBV27 | - | many | TGTGCCAGCAGTTTAGCGGGCAACCTGGGCTACACCTTC | CASSLAGNLGYTF
17 | TRBJ2-1 | TRBV7-9 | - | few | TGTGCCAGCAGCCAAGACGGCGGGATTCGGGCCTACAATGAGCAGTTCTTC | CASSQDGGIRAYNEQFF
14 | TRBJ1-1 | TRBV5-5 | TRBD1 | many | TGTGCCAGCAGCTTGGGTGCAGGGGGCACTGAAGCTTTCTTT | CASSLGAGGTEAFF
13 | TRBJ2-4 | TRBV7-2 | - | once | TGTGCCAGCAACTCTGACAGAAGGGACATTCAGTACTTC | CASNSDRRDIQYF
13 | TRBJ1-6 | TRBV10-1 | - | - | TGCGCCAGCAGTGTCGGAAGCAATCAGCCCCTCCACTTT | CASSVGSNQPLHF
15 | TRBJ2-5 | TRBV5-1 | - | - | TGTGCCAGCAGCTTTTCCGGACAGACCCAAGAGACCCAGTACTTC | CASSFSGQTQETQYF
15 | TRBJ1-2 | TRBV12-3/TRBV12-4 | - | few | TGTGCCAGCAGCTACTCCCGATTGTGGTATCGAGGCTACACCTTC | CASSYSRLWYRGYTF
15 | TRBJ1-1 | TRBV25-1 | - | - | TGTGCCAGCAGTGACGGTGGTGGGGAATACACTGAAGCTTTCTTT | CASSDGGGEYTEAFF
16 | TRBJ1-5 | TRBV20-1 | - | many | TGCAGTGCTAGAAGCCTTCGGGACATCAAGTTTCAGCCCCAGCATTTT | CSARSLRDIKFQPQHF
13 | TRBJ1-6 | TRBV15 | - | once | TGTGCCACCAGCAGAGAAACCTTTGGGCCGAAAAACTTT | CATSRETFGPKNF
15 | TRBJ2-1 | TRBV10-3 | - | - | TGTGCCATCAGTGAGTCAGATAAGTCCTACAATGAGCAGTTCTTC | CAISESDKSYNEQFF
14 | TRBJ1-1 | TRBV29-1 | - | many | TGCAGCGGCTACAGGTTAGGGGGGGTCACTGAAGCTTTCTTT | CSGYRLGGVTEAFF
16 | TRBJ2-7 | TRBV27 | TRBD2 | many | TGTGCCAGCAGTTTGTACCCGACTAGCGGAGGGCTCGAGCAGTACTTC | CASSLYPTSGGLEQYF
17 | TRBJ1-2 | TRBV10-3 | - | - | TGTGCCATCAGGATGCCGGGACTCTCGGAGAATCACTATGGCTACACCTTC | CAIRMPGLSENHYGYTF
15 | TRBJ2-7 | TRBV6-4 | TRBD2 | many | TGTGCCAGCAGTGAGACTAGCGGGACAGCCTACGAGCAGTACTTC | CASSETSGTAYEQYF
13 | TRBJ2-7 | TRBV6-1 | - | - | TGTGCCAGCTCTTCCAGGGCCGATTACGAGCAGTACTTC | CASSSRADYEQYF